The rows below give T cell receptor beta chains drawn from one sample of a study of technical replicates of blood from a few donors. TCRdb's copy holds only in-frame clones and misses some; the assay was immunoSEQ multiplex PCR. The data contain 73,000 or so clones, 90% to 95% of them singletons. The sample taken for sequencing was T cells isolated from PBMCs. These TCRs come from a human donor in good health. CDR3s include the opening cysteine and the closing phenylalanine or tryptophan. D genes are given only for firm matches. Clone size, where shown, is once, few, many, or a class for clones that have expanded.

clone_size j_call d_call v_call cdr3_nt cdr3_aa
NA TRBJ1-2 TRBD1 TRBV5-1 TGCGCCAGCAGCCAAGGGGGCAGGGTTGGCTACACCTTC CASSQGGRVGYTF
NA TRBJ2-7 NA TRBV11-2 TGTGCCAGCAGCTTAGAACAGGGGAGGAATTACGAGCAGTACTTC CASSLEQGRNYEQYF
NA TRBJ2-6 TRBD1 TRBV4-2 TGTGCCAGCAGCCAAGGTTTGATGTTGGGACAGGCAAACTCTGGGGCCAACGTCCCGACTTTC CASSQGLMLGQANSGANVPTF
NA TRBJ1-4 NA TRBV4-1 TGCGCCAGCAGCCGCGGTATTGGCCAGTGGGCTAATGAAAAACTGTTTTTT CASSRGIGQWANEKLFF
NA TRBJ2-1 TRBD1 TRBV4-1 TGCGCCAGCAGCCCGAACAGGGGGTCCCTGTCCTACAATGAGCAGTTCTTC CASSPNRGSLSYNEQFF
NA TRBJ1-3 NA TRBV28 TGTGCCAGCAGCTCGGCGGGGGACGCTGGAAACACCATATATTTT CASSSAGDAGNTIYF
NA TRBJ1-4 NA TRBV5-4 TGTGCCAGCAGCCAGGGGACCGATAATGAAAAACTGTTTTTT CASSQGTDNEKLFF
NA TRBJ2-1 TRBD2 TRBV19 TGTGCCAGTAGTAAGAGGACTAGCGGTTATTACAATGAGCAGTTCTTC CASSKRTSGYYNEQFF
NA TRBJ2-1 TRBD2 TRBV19 TGTGCCAGTAGTAATATACTAGCGGGAAACTCCTACAATGAGCAGTTCTTC CASSNILAGNSYNEQFF
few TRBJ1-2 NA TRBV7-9 TGTGCCAGCAGCTTAGTCACAGGGTATGAGGGCTACACCTTC CASSLVTGYEGYTF
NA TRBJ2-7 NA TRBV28 TGTGCCAGCAGTGGAAACGACTTTTCCTACGAGCAGTACTTC CASSGNDFSYEQYF
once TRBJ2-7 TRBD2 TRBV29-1 TGCAGCGTTCTTACCGAGAAGTGGCTAGCGGGAATAGGCGAGCAGTACTTC CSVLTEKWLAGIGEQYF
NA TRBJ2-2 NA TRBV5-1 TGCGCCAGCAGATTGGACACCGCGAACACCGGGGAGCTGTTTTTT CASRLDTANTGELFF
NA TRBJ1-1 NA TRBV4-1 TGCGCCAGCAGCCAACACCTCGCGGGCAGATCGACTGAAGCTTTCTTT CASSQHLAGRSTEAFF
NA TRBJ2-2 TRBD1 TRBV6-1 TGTGCCAGCAGTAGGACAGGGGCGACCGGGGAGCTGTTTTTT CASSRTGATGELFF
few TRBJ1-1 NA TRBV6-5 TGTGCCAGCAGGTACGCTACAGCGAACACTGAAGCTTTCTTT CASRYATANTEAFF
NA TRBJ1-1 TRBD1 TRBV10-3 TGTGCCATCAGTGAGTCGTCTTGGGACAGGAACACTGAAGCTTTCTTT CAISESSWDRNTEAFF
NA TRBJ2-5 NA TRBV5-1 TGCGCCAGCAGCCGCGAGCAAGAGACCCAGTACTTC CASSREQETQYF
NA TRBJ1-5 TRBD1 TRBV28 TGTGCCAGCATCTCCGGGACAGTTTATCAGCCCCAGCATTTT CASISGTVYQPQHF
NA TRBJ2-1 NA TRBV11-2 TGTGCCAGCAGCCCCCGTGAGTACCTCAATGAGCAGTTCTTC CASSPREYLNEQFF
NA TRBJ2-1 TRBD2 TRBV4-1 TGCGCCACCCGCGCGGGGGGCTCTTCCTACAATGAGCAGTTCTTC CATRAGGSSYNEQFF
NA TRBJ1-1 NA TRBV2 TGTGCCAGCAGGCTGGACATGGGTTCCCTGGGTGAAGCTTTCTTT CASRLDMGSLGEAFF
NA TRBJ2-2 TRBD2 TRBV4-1 TGCGCCAGCAGCCAAGATAGGTGGGAGGGCCGCTCCACCGGGGAGCTGTTTTTT CASSQDRWEGRSTGELFF
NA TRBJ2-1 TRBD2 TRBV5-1 TGCGCCAGCAGCTTGGGACTAGCGGTCTTCTACAATGAGCAGTTCTTC CASSLGLAVFYNEQFF
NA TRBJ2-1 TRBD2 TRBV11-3 TGTGCCAGCGGTCTAGCGGGAGGAGGGGACAATGAGCAGTTCTTC CASGLAGGGDNEQFF
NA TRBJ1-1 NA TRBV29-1 TGCAGCGGTGGGGGGGCTCTGAACACTGAAGCTTTCTTT CSGGGALNTEAFF
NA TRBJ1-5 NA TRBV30 TGTGCCTGGAGTGGCAGGGTCTATAGCAATCAGCCCCAGCATTTT CAWSGRVYSNQPQHF
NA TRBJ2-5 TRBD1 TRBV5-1 TGCGCCAGCAGCCGAGAGGGACAGGGGTTTCAAGAGACCCAGTACTTC CASSREGQGFQETQYF